These 30 T cell receptor beta chains originate from one sample sequenced in a study of cytomegalovirus exposure and HLA in healthy donors. PCR employed 60 Vbeta and 13 Jbeta primers. TCRdb's table, derived via immunoSEQ multiplex PCR, lists solely in-frame clones and lacks some. Altogether more than 95,000 clones are present, 70% to 85% being singletons, with the ten largest covering 5% to 6%. Sequenced material: PBMCs. The receptors here all came from a woman younger than 30 in good health and CMV-seropositive.

The rearrangement joins TRBV5-4 to TRBJ2-3; TRBD1 might be the D (6 bases). The CDR3 is 13 residues long. Trimming pared 10 bases from V and 2 bases from J, leaving 14 bases between. CDR1 is SGHNT, CDR2 YYREEE, per germline (reference sequence). The chain's CDR3 is CAVPGHNTDTQYF. The CDR3 region has the DNA TGTGCCGTCCCGGGACACAACACAGATACGCAGTATTTT.

The chain has TRBV5-6 and TRBJ2-1; no firm D call. This CDR3 region has 18 residues. V lost 2 bases and J 0 bases, leaving 18 bases between the germline ends. Germline V gene sequence: CDR1 SGHDT, CDR2 YYEEEE. CDR3 nucleotides: TGTGCCAGCAGCTTACTAAACGCCCCGTCGAGCTCCTACAATGAGCAGTTCTTC. Protein: CASSLLNAPSSSYNEQFF.

The chain is built from TRBV9 and TRBJ2-5; D is perhaps TRBD1 (6 bases). Trimming cost V 0 bases and J 1 base, with 10 bases left between them. The germline V gene encodes CDR1 SGDLS and CDR2 YYNGEE. The CDR3 totals 15 residues. DNA of the CDR3: TGTGCCAGCAGCGTAGAGGGCAGGGGCCAAGAGACCCAGTACTTC. Translating it yields CASSVEGRGQETQYF. The complete variable domain, with remaining parts taken from reference TRBV9 and TRBJ2-5, reads DSGVTQTPKHLITATGQRVTLRCSPRSGDLSVYWYQQSLDQGLQFLIQYYNGEERAKGNILERFSAQQFPDLHSELNLSSLELGDSALYFCASSVEGRGQETQYFGPGTRLLVL.

This chain connects TRBV10-1 to TRBJ2-7; TRBD1 matches at 8 bases. Germline trimming cut 6 bases from V and 7 bases from J; bases unmatched to any gene: 8. CDR3 length: 13 amino acids. From germline, CDR1 is WNHNN and CDR2 SYGVQD (reference sequence). CDR3 region: CASRPGQVPEQYF. The DNA for the CDR3 is TGCGCCAGCAGACCGGGACAGGTGCCAGAGCAGTACTTC.

This chain links TRBV5-1 with TRBJ2-1, with a weak D call TRBD2 (5 bases). Germline V CDR1 and CDR2: SGHRS, YFSETQ. CDR3 length: 15 residues. V was trimmed by 3 bases and J by 0 bases, leaving 10 bases between them. The CDR3 region is CASSSGDVSYNEQFF. The DNA for the CDR3 is TGCGCCAGCAGCTCCGGGGATGTCTCCTACAATGAGCAGTTCTTC.

This clone was detected only a few times. Other DNA sequences in the same sample also yield this CDR3. This sequence joins TRBV5-1 and TRBJ1-1; no clear D. Germline lookup yields CDR1 SGHRS and CDR2 YFSETQ. Trimming shortened V by 0 bases and J by 3 bases, and 15 bases separated the two germline ends. The CDR3 loop spans 16 amino acids. CDR3 loop: CASSLEVGGLYTEAFF. The CDR3 bases are TGCGCCAGCAGCTTGGAAGTCGGTGGGCTCTACACTGAAGCTTTCTTT.

The chain combines TRBV29-1 with TRBJ2-7; D is uncertain. The CDR3 sequence is 13 residues long. The V gene's germline CDR1 is SQVTM and CDR2 ANQGSEA. V lost 3 bases, J lost 0 bases, and 9 bases lay in between. CDR3 loop: CSVEYAHSYEQYF. CDR3 DNA sequence: TGCAGCGTTGAGTATGCACACTCCTACGAGCAGTACTTC.

V usage is TRBV2 and J usage is TRBJ1-1; D is perhaps TRBD1 (5 bases). This CDR3 is 16 amino acids long. Germline assignment: CDR1 SNHLY and CDR2 FYNNEI. Trimming stripped 0 bases from V and 13 bases from J, with 24 bases between. Here the CDR3 reads CASSEAAFLLGLMGFF. The CDR3 nucleotides are TGTGCCAGCAGTGAAGCGGCTTTTCTTCTGGGACTTATGGGTTTCTTT.

This clone was detected once. The chain has TRBV28 and TRBJ1-1; unclear D gene. The CDR3 extends over 15 amino acids. CDR1 and CDR2 from the germline V gene are MDHEN and SYDVKM. Deletions cut 7 bases from V and 1 base from J, with 16 bases between. The CDR3 sequence is CASTPAGLRNTEAFF. The CDR3 DNA sequence: TGTGCCAGCACCCCCGCGGGCCTTCGGAACACTGAAGCTTTCTTT.

The chain recombines TRBV5-4 with TRBJ2-7; 7 nucleotides line up with TRBD1. Germline V gives CDR1 SGHNT, CDR2 YYREEE (reference sequence). After removal of 4 bases from V and 7 bases from J, the junction contained 8 bases not matched to a gene. This CDR3 region has 13 residues. The CDR3 loop reads CASSTQGVVEQYF. The CDR3 DNA sequence: TGTGCCAGCAGCACCCAGGGGGTTGTGGAGCAGTACTTC.

The chain carries TRBV5-6 and TRBJ2-3; 12 positions match TRBD2. The CDR3 has 16 residues. Germline CDR1 and CDR2: SGHDT and YYEEEE. After removal of 1 base from V and 1 base from J, the junction contained 1 base not matched to a gene. The DNA for the CDR3 is TGTGCCAGCAGCTTGTGGACTAGCGGGGGCACAGATACGCAGTATTTT. This codes for CASSLWTSGGTDTQYF.

J is TRBJ1-6 and V is TRBV6-5; perhaps TRBD1 as D (6 bases). Germline CDR1 reads MNHEY; CDR2 reads SVGAGI. This CDR3 contains 16 residues. V lost 0 bases, J lost 5 bases, and 11 bases lay in between. The CDR3, as DNA: TGTGCCAGCAGTTACTCTCGGGGGGCGAATAATTCACCCCTCCACTTT. Translated, it gives CASSYSRGANNSPLHF.

This chain links TRBV7-8 with TRBJ2-7, with 9 bases matching TRBD1. Per germline, CDR1 SGHVS and CDR2 FQNEAQ. The length of the CDR3 is 16 residues. The trim removed 1 base at V and 5 bases at J, leaving 9 bases unmatched. For the CDR3, the DNA is TGTGCCAGCAGCTTAGGCAACGACAGGGGGTTCCACGAGCAGTACTTC. It codes for CASSLGNDRGFHEQYF.

As DNA, the CDR3 is TGTGCCTGGAAGACAGGGGGCGATGAGACCCAGTACTTC. It codes for CAWKTGGDETQYF. The J gene is TRBJ2-5, the V gene TRBV30; 10 bases are a match to TRBD1. Trimming took 4 bases from V and 5 from J; bases not matched to a gene: 4. Germline V gene lookup returns CDR1 GTSNPN and CDR2 SVGIG (reference sequence). The CDR3 spans 13 residues.

The V call is TRBV19, the J call TRBJ1-5; D is possibly TRBD1 (5 bases). Deletions cut 3 bases from V and 6 bases from J, with 9 bases between. Germline V CDR1 and CDR2: LNHDA, SQIVND (reference sequence). The CDR3 spans 13 residues. For the CDR3, the DNA is TGTGCCAGTAGTATCCAGGGCGGTCAGCCCCAGCATTTT. Its protein product is CASSIQGGQPQHF.

This chain links TRBV5-6 with TRBJ2-7, with D possibly matching TRBD2 (6 bases). Deletions cut 4 bases from V and 2 bases from J, with 13 bases between. The germline V gene encodes CDR1 SGHDT and CDR2 YYEEEE. The CDR3 sequence is 14 residues long. The CDR3 coding sequence is TGTGCCAGCAGCAACTGGGGGGAGACCTACGAGCAGTACTTC. Translated, it gives CASSNWGETYEQYF. The full variable domain, with the rest looked up from reference TRBV5-6 and TRBJ2-7, is DAGVTQSPTHLIKTRGQQVTLRCSPKSGHDTVSWYQQALGQGPQFIFQYYEEEERQRGNFPDRFSGHQFPNYSSELNVNALLLGDSALYLCASSNWGETYEQYFGPGTRLTVT.

This chain links TRBV27 with TRBJ1-5; 11 nucleotides agree with TRBD1. V lost 3 bases to trimming and J lost 5 bases; unmatched junction nucleotides: 3. CDR1 is MNHEY, CDR2 SMNVEV, per germline (reference sequence). The CDR3 is 15 amino acids. The CDR3: CASSFGTGGDQPQHF. The CDR3 coding sequence is TGTGCCAGCAGTTTCGGGACAGGGGGAGATCAGCCCCAGCATTTT.

V usage is TRBV7-9 and J usage is TRBJ1-3, with TRBD1 matching 7 bases. The length of the CDR3 is 15 residues. The germline CDR1 and CDR2 sequences are SEHNR and FQNEAQ (reference sequence). With 5 bases clipped from V and 2 bases from J, the junction kept 6 bases outside the gene matches. CDR3 residues: CASSPQGDTGNTIYF. As DNA, the CDR3 is TGTGCCAGCAGCCCGCAGGGGGACACTGGAAACACCATATATTTT.

The chain has TRBV10-1 and TRBJ2-1; no clear D gene. Trimming removed 4 bases at V and 4 bases at J, with 8 bases between. CDR1 and CDR2 from the germline V gene are WNHNN and SYGVQD (reference sequence). The CDR3 is made up of 13 amino acids. The CDR3 DNA follows: TGCGCCAGCAGTGTACAGATATACAATGAGCAGTTCTTC. Translated, it gives CASSVQIYNEQFF.

The chain employs TRBV2 and TRBJ1-4, with D possibly matching TRBD1 (5 bases). V gave up 6 bases and J gave up 8 bases, with 16 bases separating them. The germline CDR1 and CDR2 sequences are SNHLY and FYNNEI. The CDR3 extends over 14 amino acids. CDR3 coding DNA: TGTGCCAGCAGAGGGACTTCGGGAGCCGAAAAACTGTTTTTT. It is translated as CASRGTSGAEKLFF.

This chain links TRBV9 with TRBJ1-1; the D is unclear. The CDR3 consists of 15 residues. The ends were cut back, 0 bases at V and 3 bases at J, with 12 bases in the middle. The germline V gene has CDR1 SGDLS and CDR2 YYNGEE. Here the CDR3 DNA reads TGTGCCAGCAGCGTAGTACCGGGTTCTGACACTGAAGCTTTCTTT. It specifies CASSVVPGSDTEAFF.

The chain combines TRBV2 with TRBJ1-1; no firm D call. V gave up 8 bases and J gave up 0 bases, with 10 bases separating them. The CDR3 sequence is 13 residues long. Germline values: CDR1 SNHLY, CDR2 FYNNEI. The CDR3 loop is CASRMGLNTEAFF. The CDR3 nucleotides read TGTGCCAGCCGGATGGGCTTGAACACTGAAGCTTTCTTT.

This clone was recorded a few times. The V gene is TRBV5-8, the J gene TRBJ2-1; D is unclear. The CDR3 is 15 residues long. The germline V and J ends were trimmed by 0 bases and 1 base, with 8 bases remaining between them. The germline gives CDR1 SGHTS, CDR2 YDEGEE. CDR3 in DNA: TGTGCCAGCAGCTTGGTGTCGGGTTCCTACAATGAGCAGTTCTTC. Its translation: CASSLVSGSYNEQFF.

The rearrangement uses TRBV18 and TRBJ1-4; D not resolved. In germline, CDR1 is KGHSH, CDR2 LQKENI. This CDR3 is 14 amino acids long. V gave up 2 bases and J gave up 0 bases, with 4 bases separating them. As DNA, the CDR3 is TGTGCCAGCTCACCAACTTCAACTAATGAAAAACTGTTTTTT. As protein: CASSPTSTNEKLFF.

The chain links TRBV5-1 to TRBJ1-1; a weak D match, TRBD1 (6 bases). CDR3 length: 15 amino acids. Deletions cut 6 bases from V and 0 bases from J, with 15 bases between. The germline CDR1 and CDR2 sequences are SGHRS and YFSETQ. CDR3 residues: CASKTGLAMNTEAFF. The CDR3 DNA sequence: TGCGCCAGCAAAACAGGGTTGGCCATGAACACTGAAGCTTTCTTT.

In this sample, this clone turned up once. This chain joins TRBV13 and TRBJ2-1; 9 bases agree with TRBD2. Trimming took 4 bases from V and 11 from J; bases not matched to a gene: 18. This CDR3 spans 17 amino acids. Germline V gene sequence: CDR1 PRHDT, CDR2 FYEKMQ (reference sequence). In DNA form, the CDR3 reads TGTGCCAGCAGCTCCCTTGGGGGGGCGGGAGGGGGGTATCAGCAGTTCTTC. Translating gives CASSSLGGAGGGYQQFF.

The chain carries TRBV21-1 and TRBJ1-4; TRBD1, as called in the table, went unchecked against the DNA. TRBV21-1 is labeled a pseudogene. The CDR3 runs 15 residues. CDR3 bases: TGTGCCAGCAGCTTACGGACAGGGGTGGATGAAAAACTGTTTTTT. Amino acids: CASSLRTGVDEKLFF.

The chain joins TRBV28 to TRBJ1-1; weak D call: TRBD1 (6 bases). The CDR3 extends over 17 amino acids. The V gene lost 6 bases and the J gene lost 4 bases, with 24 bases spanning the gap. Germline CDR1 and CDR2: MDHEN and SYDVKM. CDR3 region: CASSSSGVRRGGTEAFF. The CDR3 nucleotides read TGTGCCAGCAGCTCCTCGGGTGTCAGGAGAGGGGGCACTGAAGCTTTCTTT.

The chain combines TRBV11-2 with TRBJ2-5, with TRBD2 as a possible D gene (5 bases). The CDR3 runs to 13 residues. Between the trimmed V and J ends, which lost 2 bases and 5 bases, there was a span of 9 bases. CDR1 is SGHAT and CDR2 is FQNNGV in the germline V gene. CDR3 residues: CASSLTTTETQYF. DNA for the CDR3: TGTGCCAGCAGCTTAACGACTACCGAGACCCAGTACTTC.

The chain is built from TRBV27 and TRBJ2-3; perhaps TRBD2 as D (5 bases). CDR1 MNHEY and CDR2 SMNVEV come from the germline V gene (reference sequence). This CDR3 region has 16 residues. Deletions cut 1 base from V and 6 bases from J, with 17 bases between. CDR3 sequence (DNA): TGTGCCAGCAGTTTATTTTCGTCTCTAGCTTCGGATACGCAGTATTTT. It specifies CASSLFSSLASDTQYF.